These T cell receptor beta chains were read from a single sample in a study of cytomegalovirus exposure and HLA in healthy donors. TCRdb keeps only in-frame clones here, not all; method: immunoSEQ multiplex PCR. The sample lists some 200,000 clones; 80% were seen once. Input material: PBMCs. These receptors all come from a boy aged 10-17 years in good health and CMV-seronegative. Both conserved end residues are part of each CDR3. A D gene is named only where the DNA matches it firmly. Size is omitted from some rows. Given values are once, few, many or a class for expanded clones.

D	size	J	V	CDR3	DNA
TRBD2	NA	TRBJ2-1	TRBV19	CASSPSGTPYNEQFF	TGTGCCAGTAGTCCTAGCGGGACCCCCTACAATGAGCAGTTCTTC
NA	NA	TRBJ2-1	TRBV25-1	CASSERGYRNEQFF	TGTGCCAGCAGTGAAAGGGGCTATAGAAATGAGCAGTTCTTC
NA	NA	TRBJ1-2	TRBV30	CAWSELPHRYTF	TGTGCCTGGAGTGAACTGCCCCACCGCTACACCTTC
NA	NA	TRBJ1-1	TRBV5-1	CASSLVVTENTEAFF	TGCGCCAGCAGCTTGGTGGTGACAGAAAACACTGAAGCTTTCTTT
TRBD2	NA	TRBJ2-3	TRBV6-4	CASRPSGGADTQYF	TGTGCCAGCAGGCCCAGCGGGGGGGCAGATACGCAGTATTTT
NA	NA	TRBJ2-3	TRBV4-3	CASSPRASDRTDTQYF	TGCGCCAGCAGCCCCAGAGCTAGCGACCGCACAGATACGCAGTATTTT
NA	NA	TRBJ1-1	TRBV14	CASSQEMLEKAFF	TGTGCCAGCAGCCAAGAGATGCTTGAGAAAGCTTTCTTT
NA	NA	TRBJ1-2	TRBV25-1	CASSELAGYGYTF	TGTGCCAGCAGTGAACTGGCAGGTTATGGCTACACCTTC
TRBD1	NA	TRBJ2-7	TRBV4-1	CASSQRDRGYEQYF	TGCGCCAGCAGCCAACGGGACAGGGGATACGAGCAGTACTTC
TRBD1	NA	TRBJ1-1	TRBV19	CASSNQGVGHTEAFF	TGTGCCAGTAGTAACCAGGGGGTCGGGCACACTGAAGCTTTCTTT
NA	few	TRBJ1-6	TRBV4-2	CASSQDLGRGNSPLHF	TGTGCCAGCAGCCAAGATCTCGGGAGGGGTAATTCACCCCTCCACTTT
NA	NA	TRBJ1-3	TRBV15	CATSRGMDSSGNTIYF	TGTGCCACCAGCAGGGGCATGGACAGCTCTGGAAACACCATATATTTT
TRBD1	once	TRBJ2-2	TRBV19	CASTPGGPGELFF	TGTGCCAGTACTCCAGGGGGTCCCGGGGAGCTGTTTTTT
NA	NA	TRBJ2-2	TRBV18	CASSPGGGQNTGELFF	TGTGCCAGCTCACCAGGCGGGGGACAGAACACCGGGGAGCTGTTTTTT
NA	NA	TRBJ2-5	TRBV29-1	CSVELGRAGEQYF	TGCAGCGTTGAATTGGGCAGGGCAGGAGAGCAGTACTTC
TRBD1	few	TRBJ2-7	TRBV29-1	CSVGDRGLYEQYF	TGCAGCGTTGGGGACAGGGGATTGTACGAGCAGTACTTC
NA	NA	TRBJ2-5	TRBV15	CATSRDRRETQYF	TGTGCCACCAGCAGAGATAGAAGAGAGACCCAGTACTTC
TRBD1	NA	TRBJ2-1	TRBV12-5	CASGLGGTGFIDEQFF	TGTGCTAGTGGTTTGGGTGGGACAGGGTTTATAGATGAGCAGTTCTTC
TRBD1	once	TRBJ1-2	TRBV19	CASSMGTEFYGYTF	TGTGCCAGTAGTATGGGGACAGAGTTCTATGGCTACACCTTC
NA	few	TRBJ1-1	TRBV5-4	CASSFGETEAFF	TGTGCCAGCAGCTTTGGGGAGACTGAAGCTTTCTTT
NA	NA	TRBJ2-7	TRBV6-1	CASTRAAKSFYEQYF	TGTGCCAGCACCCGCGCAGCGAAATCCTTCTACGAGCAGTACTTC
TRBD1	few	TRBJ2-7	TRBV7-3	CASSLAPGQGALQYF	TGTGCCAGCAGCCTCGCACCGGGACAGGGGGCTCTGCAGTACTTC
TRBD1	NA	TRBJ2-7	TRBV5-4	CASSLGSPGTGIYEQYF	TGTGCCAGCAGCTTGGGAAGCCCCGGGACAGGAATTTACGAGCAGTACTTC
NA	NA	TRBJ2-5	TRBV15	CATSRGGLAQETQYF	TGTGCCACCAGCAGAGGGGGGCTAGCCCAAGAGACCCAGTACTTC
NA	NA	TRBJ2-1	TRBV5-6	CASSLAPRGYNEQFF	TGTGCCAGCAGCTTGGCCCCTCGAGGCTACAATGAGCAGTTCTTC
NA	NA	TRBJ1-5	TRBV10-2	CASSEQGAGQPQHF	TGCGCCAGCAGTGAGCAGGGAGCGGGTCAGCCCCAGCATTTT
TRBD2	NA	TRBJ2-3	TRBV7-9	CASSLSLTSGSTDTQYF	TGTGCCAGCAGCTTAAGTCTGACTAGCGGGAGCACAGATACGCAGTATTTT
NA	NA	TRBJ2-7	TRBV5-6	CASSSIPYEQYF	TGTGCCAGCAGCTCTATCCCTTACGAGCAGTACTTC
NA	NA	TRBJ1-2	TRBV5-6	CASSFTNYGYTF	TGTGCCAGCAGCTTTACTAACTATGGCTACACCTTC
TRBD2	NA	TRBJ2-3	TRBV7-2	CASSLVGGRVGDTQYF	TGTGCCAGCAGCTTAGTTGGTGGGAGGGTGGGTGATACGCAGTATTTT
NA	NA	TRBJ1-2	TRBV6-1	CASSQIQGANYGYTF	TGTGCCAGCAGTCAAATACAGGGAGCTAACTATGGCTACACCTTC
NA	NA	TRBJ1-2	TRBV27	CASSLLRLGGNYGYTF	TGTGCCAGCAGTTTATTGCGTTTGGGAGGGAATTATGGCTACACCTTC
TRBD2	NA	TRBJ2-1	TRBV5-4	CASSLPSGSGYEQFF	TGTGCCAGCAGCTTACCTAGCGGGAGTGGGTATGAGCAGTTCTTC
TRBD2	NA	TRBJ2-2	TRBV5-1	CASSWGLASGELFF	TGCGCCAGCAGCTGGGGACTAGCCTCCGGGGAGCTGTTTTTT
NA	NA	TRBJ1-2	TRBV20-1	CSARGHYGYTF	TGCAGTGCTAGAGGGCACTATGGCTACACCTTC
TRBD2	NA	TRBJ2-1	TRBV28	CASSPGTSAHNEQFF	TGTGCCAGCAGTCCCGGGACTAGCGCTCACAATGAGCAGTTCTTC
TRBD1	NA	TRBJ2-1	TRBV10-3	CAISADGTDPINEQFF	TGTGCCATCAGTGCCGACGGGACAGATCCCATCAATGAGCAGTTCTTC
TRBD1	NA	TRBJ1-5	TRBV10-3	CAITKTGGNQPQHF	TGTGCCATCACCAAGACAGGGGGCAATCAGCCCCAGCATTTT
NA	NA	TRBJ2-6	TRBV11-3	CASSSYRGSLSSGANVLTF	TGTGCCAGCAGCTCCTATCGGGGTAGTCTGAGCTCTGGGGCCAACGTCCTGACTTTC
TRBD2	once	TRBJ2-3	TRBV11-2	CASSLATSGSTDTQYF	TGTGCCAGCAGCTTAGCTACTAGCGGTAGCACAGATACGCAGTATTTT
NA	NA	TRBJ1-1	TRBV7-6	CASSLVPEGTEAFF	TGTGCCAGCAGCTTAGTACCTGAGGGCACTGAAGCTTTCTTT
TRBD1	NA	TRBJ1-1	TRBV25-1	CASSEGTGNTEAFF	TGTGCCAGCAGTGAAGGGACAGGGAACACTGAAGCTTTCTTT
TRBD1	once	TRBJ1-2	TRBV6-5	CASSSLPTGSYGYTF	TGTGCCAGCAGTTCCCTTCCGACAGGGAGTTATGGCTACACCTTC
TRBD1	NA	TRBJ1-4	TRBV11-3	CASSSETGGNEKLFF	TGTGCCAGCAGCTCAGAGACAGGGGGTAATGAAAAACTGTTTTTT
TRBD1	NA	TRBJ1-1	TRBV5-1	CASSLEQGAFTEAFF	TGCGCCAGCAGCTTGGAACAGGGGGCGTTCACTGAAGCTTTCTTT
NA	once	TRBJ1-1	TRBV6-5	CASRHRTAEAFF	TGTGCCAGCCGTCATCGGACAGCTGAAGCTTTCTTT
NA	NA	TRBJ1-5	TRBV6-5	CASSYSVTGEQPQHF	TGTGCCAGCAGTTACTCTGTAACAGGCGAACAGCCCCAGCATTTT
NA	few	TRBJ2-2	TRBV5-1	CASQMAVLNTGELFF	TGCGCCAGCCAAATGGCTGTCTTGAACACCGGGGAGCTGTTTTTT
TRBD2	NA	TRBJ2-1	TRBV2	CASSELGTRSDEQFF	TGTGCCAGCAGTGAATTAGGGACTAGGAGCGATGAGCAGTTCTTC
NA	NA	TRBJ2-1	TRBV7-2	CASSLDWGSYNEQFF	TGTGCCAGCAGCTTAGATTGGGGCAGTTACAATGAGCAGTTCTTC
NA	once	TRBJ1-2	TRBV7-9	CASSPSTGFSGYTF	TGTGCCAGCAGCCCATCCACAGGGTTTAGTGGCTACACCTTC
TRBD2	NA	TRBJ2-5	TRBV7-2	CASSSREGEQYF	TGTGCCAGCAGCTCGAGGGAGGGAGAGCAGTACTTC
TRBD2	NA	TRBJ2-1	TRBV7-3	CASSLTPRASGRNEQFF	TGTGCCAGCAGTTTAACCCCCAGGGCTAGCGGGAGGAATGAGCAGTTCTTC
TRBD1	NA	TRBJ2-2	TRBV6-4	CASSPGTEYTGELFF	TGTGCCAGCAGTCCCGGGACAGAATACACCGGGGAGCTGTTTTTT